Listed below are T cell receptor beta chains from one sample, sequenced in a study of blood T cell repertoires in COVID-19. TCRdb's copy holds only in-frame clones and misses some; the assay was immunoSEQ multiplex PCR. In the table there are 200,000 to 250,000 clones, about four fifths of which are singletons. Sequenced material: PBMCs or T cells enriched from blood (not recorded which). These TCRs come from a woman in her sixties or seventies who had recovered from COVID-19. Each CDR3 is given without its conserved first and last residue. The order of the fields is J gene, V gene, CDR3 protein.

j_call: TRBJ2-7; v_call: TRBV19; cdr3_aa: ASSIRDSPYEQY
j_call: TRBJ1-2; v_call: TRBV2; cdr3_aa: ASSEGGGQPYGYT
j_call: TRBJ2-3; v_call: TRBV27; cdr3_aa: ASSLALAGGPDTQY
j_call: TRBJ2-5; v_call: TRBV29-1; cdr3_aa: SVLTGDGETQY
j_call: TRBJ2-1; v_call: TRBV2; cdr3_aa: ASTLLGGTYNEQF
j_call: TRBJ1-4; v_call: TRBV9; cdr3_aa: ASSIRPLGTGIGEKLF
j_call: TRBJ1-4; v_call: TRBV2; cdr3_aa: ASIPGSTNEKLF
j_call: TRBJ2-4; v_call: TRBV7-6; cdr3_aa: ASSPRTGVKNIQY
j_call: TRBJ2-6; v_call: TRBV19; cdr3_aa: ASSISWGFGANVLT
j_call: TRBJ1-1; v_call: TRBV30; cdr3_aa: AWSPQGPKAF
j_call: TRBJ2-3; v_call: TRBV19; cdr3_aa: ASSIDGSSTDTQY
j_call: TRBJ2-1; v_call: TRBV19; cdr3_aa: ASSMISGRENEQF